This T cell receptor (beta chain) comes out of a study of shared clonotypes between healthy human individuals. Study-wide points: Limitation of the genetic and exposure-history diversity represented came from the few donors.

Sequencing was performed with immunoSEQ multiplex PCR; in TCRdb, only in-frame clones are kept and a portion is missing. The table lists some 740,000 clones, nearly 95% of them singletons. The V gene end was trimmed by 2 bases and the J gene end by 2 bases; junction bases not matched to a gene: 6. Germline CDR1 MNHEY, CDR2 SVGAGI. This CDR3 is built from 16 residues. Positively selected for CCR7, the CD45RO-negative cells used as naive CD8 cells excluded terminally differentiated effector memory CD45RA+ cells. Concerning this clone: Antigen specificity is unknown.

The sequenced material came from naive CD8+ T cells sorted from blood. The sequence was obtained from a man aged 30-40 years in good health. The genes are TRBV6-5 and TRBJ2-7; 10 nucleotides agree with TRBD1. In DNA, the CDR3 is TGTGCCAGCAGTTACCCTACGGACAGGGGGACCTACGAGCAGTACTTC. Amino acid sequence: CASSYPTDRGTYEQYF.